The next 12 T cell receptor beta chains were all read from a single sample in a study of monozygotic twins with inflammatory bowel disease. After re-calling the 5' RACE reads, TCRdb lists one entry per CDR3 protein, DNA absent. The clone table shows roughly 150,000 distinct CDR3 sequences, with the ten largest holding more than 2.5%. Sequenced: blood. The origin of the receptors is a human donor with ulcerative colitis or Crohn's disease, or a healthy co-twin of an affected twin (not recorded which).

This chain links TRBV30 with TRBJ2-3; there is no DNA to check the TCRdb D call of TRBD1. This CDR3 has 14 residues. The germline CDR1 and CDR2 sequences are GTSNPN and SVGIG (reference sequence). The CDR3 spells CAWSRDRETDTQYF.

CDR3 sequence: CASSPWTGFGTEAFF. This chain joins TRBV28 and TRBJ1-1; TCRdb's assignment of TRBD1 cannot be checked, as there is no DNA. The CDR3 is made up of 15 amino acids. The germline gives CDR1 MDHEN, CDR2 SYDVKM.

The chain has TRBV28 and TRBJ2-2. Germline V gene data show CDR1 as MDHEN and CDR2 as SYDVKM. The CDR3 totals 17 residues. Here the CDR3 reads CASSLVWGIKNTGELFF.

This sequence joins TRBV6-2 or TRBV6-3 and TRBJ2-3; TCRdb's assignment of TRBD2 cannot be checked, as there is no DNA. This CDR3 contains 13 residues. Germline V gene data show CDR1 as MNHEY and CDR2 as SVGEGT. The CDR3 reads CASLAGGTDTQYF.

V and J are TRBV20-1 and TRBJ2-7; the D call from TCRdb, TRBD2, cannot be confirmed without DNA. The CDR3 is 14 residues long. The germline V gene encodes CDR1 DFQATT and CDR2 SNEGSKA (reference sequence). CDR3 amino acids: CSAFSGRFVYEQYF.

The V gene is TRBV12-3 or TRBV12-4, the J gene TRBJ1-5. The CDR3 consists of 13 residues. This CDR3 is CASSLVQNQPQHF.

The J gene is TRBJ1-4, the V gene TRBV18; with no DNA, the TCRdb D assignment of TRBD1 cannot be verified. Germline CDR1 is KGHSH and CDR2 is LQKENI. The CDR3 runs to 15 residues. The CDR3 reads CASSPYRGQNEKLFF.

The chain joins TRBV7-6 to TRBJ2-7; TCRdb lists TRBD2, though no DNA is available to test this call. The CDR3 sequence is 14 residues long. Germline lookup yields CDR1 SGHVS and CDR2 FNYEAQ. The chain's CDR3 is CASSNGLAEVEQYF.

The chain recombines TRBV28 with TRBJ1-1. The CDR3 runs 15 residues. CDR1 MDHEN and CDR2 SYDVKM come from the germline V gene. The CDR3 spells CASLNTPPTNTEAFF.

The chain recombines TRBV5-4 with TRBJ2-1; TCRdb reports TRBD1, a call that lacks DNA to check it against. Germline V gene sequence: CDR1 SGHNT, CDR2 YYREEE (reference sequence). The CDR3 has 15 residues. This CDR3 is CASSSRDSFYNEQFF.

The CDR3 here is CASSFRRPAGGTYEQYF. The V call is TRBV7-2, the J call TRBJ2-7; TCRdb picks TRBD2, but there is no DNA to check that call. CDR1 and CDR2 (germline): SGHTA, FQGNSA. CDR3 length: 17 residues.

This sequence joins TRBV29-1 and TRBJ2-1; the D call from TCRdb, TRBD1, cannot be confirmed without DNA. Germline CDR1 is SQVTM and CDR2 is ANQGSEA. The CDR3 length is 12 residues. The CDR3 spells CSVEGADPQPFF.